The 6 T cell receptor beta chains below all came from one sample that was sequenced in a study of monozygotic twins with inflammatory bowel disease. TCRdb reworked the 5' RACE reads into one entry per CDR3 protein, no DNA. This listing includes about 380,000 distinct CDR3 sequences. The sequencing sample was made of blood. The receptors stem from a human donor with ulcerative colitis or Crohn's disease, or a healthy co-twin of an affected twin (not recorded which).

The chain recombines TRBV12-3 or TRBV12-4 with TRBJ1-5; TCRdb outputs TRBD1, but without DNA this stays unchecked. The CDR3 extends over 14 amino acids. CDR3 sequence reads: CASSFPGPGQPQHF.

This chain uses TRBV4-2 with TRBJ1-2; without DNA, the TCRdb call of TRBD1 cannot be checked. The CDR3 consists of 15 residues. Germline values: CDR1 LGHNA, CDR2 YNFKEQ. CDR3 amino acids: CASSQGSGGNYGYTF.

The genes are TRBV5-1 and TRBJ2-7; lacking DNA, the TRBD1 call made by TCRdb goes unchecked. The CDR3 is made up of 16 amino acids. Germline V gene sequence: CDR1 SGHRS, CDR2 YFSETQ. The CDR3 protein is CASSHRTGPSAYEQYF.

The rearrangement links TRBV27 to TRBJ2-1; TCRdb calls TRBD2, which cannot be checked without DNA. Germline V gene data show CDR1 as MNHEY and CDR2 as SMNVEV (reference sequence). The CDR3 spans 15 residues. The CDR3: CASRAGTSSYNEQFF.

The rearrangement uses TRBV4-3 and TRBJ2-5. Germline V gene sequence: CDR1 LGHNA, CDR2 YSLEER. This CDR3 is 14 amino acids long. CDR3 loop: CASSQEWDQETQYF.

The J gene is TRBJ1-1, the V gene TRBV20-1; TCRdb's assignment of TRBD1 cannot be checked, as there is no DNA. This CDR3 spans 11 amino acids. The germline V gene has CDR1 DFQATT and CDR2 SNEGSKA (reference sequence). This chain's CDR3 is CSAPVITEAFF.